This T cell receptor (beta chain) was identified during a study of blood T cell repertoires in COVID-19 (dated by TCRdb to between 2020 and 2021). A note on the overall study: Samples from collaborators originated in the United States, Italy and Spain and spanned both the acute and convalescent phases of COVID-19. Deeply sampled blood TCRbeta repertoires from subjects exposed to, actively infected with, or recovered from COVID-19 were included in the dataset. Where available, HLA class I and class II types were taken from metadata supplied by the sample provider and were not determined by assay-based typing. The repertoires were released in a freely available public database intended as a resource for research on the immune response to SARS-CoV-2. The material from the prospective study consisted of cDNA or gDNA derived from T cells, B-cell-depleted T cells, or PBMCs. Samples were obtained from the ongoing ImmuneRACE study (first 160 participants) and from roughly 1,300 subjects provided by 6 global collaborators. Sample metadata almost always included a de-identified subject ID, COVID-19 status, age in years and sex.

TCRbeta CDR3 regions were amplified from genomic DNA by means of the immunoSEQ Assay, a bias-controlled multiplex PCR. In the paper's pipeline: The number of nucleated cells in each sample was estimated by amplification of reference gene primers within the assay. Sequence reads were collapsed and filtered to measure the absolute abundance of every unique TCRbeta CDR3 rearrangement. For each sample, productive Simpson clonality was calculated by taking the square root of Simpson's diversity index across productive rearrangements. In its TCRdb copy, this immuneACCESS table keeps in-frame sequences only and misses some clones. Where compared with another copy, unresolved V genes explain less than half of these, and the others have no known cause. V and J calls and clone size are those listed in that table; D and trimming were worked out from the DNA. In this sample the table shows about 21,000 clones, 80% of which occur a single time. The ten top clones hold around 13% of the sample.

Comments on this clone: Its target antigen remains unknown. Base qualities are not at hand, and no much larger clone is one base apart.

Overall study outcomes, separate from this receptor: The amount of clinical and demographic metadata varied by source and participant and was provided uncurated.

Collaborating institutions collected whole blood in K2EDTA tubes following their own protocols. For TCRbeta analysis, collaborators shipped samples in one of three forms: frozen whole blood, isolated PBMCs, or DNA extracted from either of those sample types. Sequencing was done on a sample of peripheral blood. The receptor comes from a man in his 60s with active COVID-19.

The DNA reads as follows: TGTGCCAGCAGTTACAAACTAGCGGGAGGAACCGGGGAGCTGTTTTTT. It translates as CASSYKLAGGTGELFF. The receptor chain draws on TRBV6-2 or TRBV6-3 and TRBJ2-2; 12 of the junction bases match TRBD2. From its cysteine to its phenylalanine, the CDR3 spans 16 amino acids. The sequence is cut down to CDR3 DNA, 48 bases in frame from base 1. The germline V gene encodes CDR1 MNHEY and CDR2 SVGEGT. The germline V and J ends show losses of 2 bases and 5 bases respectively, and no gene match explains 3 bases of the junction.